The 19 T cell receptor beta chains in this list originate from one sample, sequenced in a study of blood T cell repertoires in COVID-19. Produced via immunoSEQ multiplex PCR; TCRdb's table is partial and in-frame only. The data contain approximately 54,000 clones, 86% of them singletons. Specimen: peripheral blood. These receptors were taken from a man older than 75 with active COVID-19.

The chain couples TRBV7-3 to TRBJ2-7; tentatively, D is TRBD2 (5 bases). V lost 0 bases, J lost 6 bases, and 15 bases lay in between. The V gene's germline CDR1 is SGHTA and CDR2 FQGTGA. The CDR3 contains 15 residues. For the CDR3, the DNA is TGTGCCAGCAGCTTAACGCCCACTAGTTTGGGCGAGCAGTACTTC. Translation: CASSLTPTSLGEQYF. The whole variable domain, remainder taken from reference TRBV7-3 and TRBJ2-7, is GAGVSQTPSNKVTEKGKYVELRCDPISGHTALYWYRQSLGQGPEFLIYFQGTGAADDSGLPNDRFFAVRPEGSVSTLKIQRTERGDSAVYLCASSLTPTSLGEQYFGPGTRLTVT.

The CDR3 nucleotides read TGTGCCAGCAGTGAAGCGCGCGAGGGCAGGCTGTTTTTT. Translating it yields CASSEAREGRLFF. The chain links TRBV6-1 to TRBJ1-4; the D is unclear. The CDR3 consists of 13 residues. Between the trimmed V and J ends, which lost 0 bases and 14 bases, there was a span of 13 bases. CDR1 is MNHNS and CDR2 is SASEGT in the germline V gene.

In nucleotides, the CDR3 is TGTGCCAGCAGCTTGGTTGGACAGCTGTTCTTC. It codes for CASSLVGQLFF. The chain links TRBV5-6 to TRBJ2-1, with D perhaps TRBD1 (6 bases). Germline CDR1 is SGHDT and CDR2 is YYEEEE. Trimming removed 0 bases from V and 15 bases from J, with 10 bases in between. The CDR3 covers 11 residues.

This clone appeared a single time. This rearrangement joins TRBV7-2 to TRBJ1-1; possibly TRBD1 for D (6 bases). Germline CDR1 and CDR2: SGHTA and FQGNSA. This CDR3 spans 15 amino acids. Trimming shortened V by 5 bases and J by 1 base, and 14 bases separated the two germline ends. The DNA for the CDR3 is TGTGCCAGCAGCATGGACAGCTTAGAGAACACTGAAGCTTTCTTT. It encodes CASSMDSLENTEAFF.

The V and J genes are TRBV7-9 and TRBJ2-1; TRBD1 aligns across 7 bases. From germline, CDR1 is SEHNR and CDR2 FQNEAQ (reference sequence). The V gene end was trimmed by 2 bases and the J gene end by 11 bases; junction bases not matched to a gene: 15. This CDR3 has 16 amino acids. CDR3 bases: TGTGCCAGCAGCTTAACAGGGGCCCGACTACACACCAAGCAGTTCTTC. This translates into CASSLTGARLHTKQFF.

The gene calls are TRBV30 and TRBJ1-2; unclear D gene. There are 9 residues in the CDR3. Trimming stripped 7 bases from V and 3 bases from J, with 3 bases between. From germline, CDR1 is GTSNPN and CDR2 SVGIG (reference sequence). CDR3 region: CASDYGYTF. The CDR3 DNA sequence: TGTGCCTCGGACTATGGCTACACCTTC. Supplemented by reference TRBV30 and TRBJ1-2, the full variable domain reads SQTIHQWPATLVQPVGSPLSLECTVEGTSNPNLYWYRQAAGRGLQLLFYSVGIGQISSEVPQNLSASRPQDRQFILSSKKLLLSDSGFYLCASDYGYTFGSGTRLTVV.

This clone showed up just once. J is TRBJ2-7 and V is TRBV7-2; D is possibly TRBD1 (6 bases). V was pared by 5 bases and J by 13 bases, with 18 bases between. The CDR3 covers 12 residues. The germline CDR1 and CDR2 sequences are SGHTA and FQGNSA. CDR3 sequence (DNA): TGTGCCAGCAGCCATTACGGACAGCAGGTATACTTC. Translating it yields CASSHYGQQVYF.

The table lists this clone with a count of one. The rearrangement links TRBV6-5 to TRBJ2-7; D uncertain. Germline values: CDR1 MNHEY, CDR2 SVGAGI. The V end was cut by 5 bases, the J end by 3 bases, with 11 bases between. CDR3 length: 13 amino acids. The CDR3 region has the DNA TGTGCCAGCAGTCTATTACGGGTCTACGAGCAGTACTTC. Amino acid sequence: CASSLLRVYEQYF.

The gene calls are TRBV11-2 and TRBJ2-1, with a weak D call TRBD2 (6 bases). V was pared by 6 bases and J by 6 bases, with 21 bases between. CDR3 length: 16 amino acids. Germline loops: CDR1 SGHAT, CDR2 FQNNGV. Written as DNA, the CDR3 is TGTGCCAGCAGTCCTCGTTGGGGGGATCCTTCCAATGAGCAGTTCTTC. Protein: CASSPRWGDPSNEQFF.

The chain links TRBV19 to TRBJ1-6, with D unclear. The CDR3 is 14 amino acids. Trimming pared 3 bases from V and 8 bases from J, leaving 11 bases between. The germline V gene has CDR1 LNHDA and CDR2 SQIVND (reference sequence). CDR3 in amino acids: CASSIMRTDSPLHF. The CDR3 region has the DNA TGTGCCAGTAGTATTATGCGAACGGATTCACCCCTCCACTTT.

The genes are TRBV27 and TRBJ2-6; 9 bases match TRBD1. This CDR3 is built from 16 residues. Germline V gene lookup returns CDR1 MNHEY and CDR2 SMNVEV (reference sequence). After removal of 5 bases from V and 0 bases from J, the junction contained 2 bases not matched to a gene. This CDR3 is CASSEGQGSGANVLTF. The CDR3 DNA follows: TGTGCCAGCAGTGAGGGACAGGGCTCTGGGGCCAACGTCCTGACTTTC.

V usage is TRBV7-2 and J usage is TRBJ2-5; TRBD2 matches 7 bases. The CDR3 extends over 16 amino acids. With V trimmed by 1 base and J by 2 bases, 7 bases remained unmatched. Germline loops: CDR1 SGHTA, CDR2 FQGNSA. As DNA, the CDR3 is TGTGCCAGCAGCTTAGGGCTTGTGGGAGGGCAAGAGACCCAGTACTTC. Its protein is CASSLGLVGGQETQYF.

This chain connects TRBV18 to TRBJ1-5; 8 nucleotides agree with TRBD1. The V and J ends lost 4 bases and 5 bases, in that order; junction bases with no gene match: 7. The CDR3 runs 15 residues. Germline V gene lookup returns CDR1 KGHSH and CDR2 LQKENI. The CDR3 reads CASSLGQGGYQPQHF. The CDR3 region has the DNA TGTGCCAGCTCACTCGGACAGGGTGGGTATCAGCCCCAGCATTTT.

The chain couples TRBV5-5 to TRBJ2-7, with D uncertain. Trimming took off 0 bases at V and 3 bases at J, with 10 bases between the two ends. The CDR3 length is 14 residues. Germline V lookup: CDR1 SGHKS, CDR2 YYEKEE (reference sequence). CDR3 loop: CASSLARSNYEQYF. In DNA form, the CDR3 reads TGTGCCAGCAGCTTGGCCCGGAGTAACTACGAGCAGTACTTC.

The chain recombines TRBV28 with TRBJ2-1, with D unresolved. Germline V CDR1 and CDR2: MDHEN, SYDVKM. The CDR3 is 12 amino acids. V shed 4 bases and J shed 5 bases, with 6 bases lying between them. CDR3 sequence reads: CASSSINNEQFF. Here the CDR3 DNA reads TGTGCCAGCAGTTCTATAAACAATGAGCAGTTCTTC.

The rearrangement joins TRBV4-2 to TRBJ1-5, with D possibly being TRBD1 (6 bases). Germline V gene data show CDR1 as LGHNA and CDR2 as YNFKEQ. V lost 4 bases and J lost 6, with 13 bases in between. The CDR3 has 14 amino acids. The CDR3 region is CASSRGRESQPQHF. CDR3 DNA sequence: TGTGCCAGCAGCCGGGGGCGCGAGTCTCAGCCCCAGCATTTT.

The sample holds a few counts of this clone. V gene TRBV5-6 combines with J gene TRBJ2-1; 10 bases fit TRBD2. Germline loops: CDR1 SGHDT, CDR2 YYEEEE. V was clipped by 3 bases and J by 9 bases; unmatched bases: 9. This CDR3 is built from 15 residues. Here the CDR3 DNA reads TGTGCCAGCAGCTCGCCTAGCGGGAGACTGTTTGAGCAGTTCTTC. Its protein is CASSSPSGRLFEQFF.

The chain carries TRBV28 and TRBJ2-7, with D possibly TRBD2 on 6 matching bases. Trimming cost V 7 bases and J 2 bases, with 18 bases left between them. Germline CDR1 reads MDHEN; CDR2 reads SYDVKM. The CDR3 contains 15 residues. CDR3 in amino acids: CASTLRGRGTYEQYF. CDR3 DNA: TGTGCCAGCACCCTGCGGGGCCGGGGGACCTACGAGCAGTACTTC.

The J gene is TRBJ2-7, the V gene TRBV6-5, with a weak D call TRBD2 (6 bases). From germline, CDR1 is MNHEY and CDR2 SVGAGI. The CDR3 totals 14 residues. The ends were cut back, 6 bases at V and 5 bases at J, with 17 bases in the middle. The CDR3 spells CASREGAGGNEQYF. The CDR3 DNA reads as TGTGCCAGCAGAGAGGGAGCGGGCGGAAACGAGCAGTACTTC.